This TCR beta chain was documented in a study of cytomegalovirus exposure and HLA in healthy donors. This CDR3 is 14 amino acids long. From germline, CDR1 is MNHEY and CDR2 SVGAGI. V was clipped by 0 bases and J by 7 bases, with 13 bases between them. 60 Vbeta and 13 Jbeta primers were used in PCR. The data were produced by immunoSEQ multiplex PCR, yet TCRdb's version contains in-frame clones alone and is incomplete. The repertoire consists of fewer than 95,000 clones, with approximately 60% occurring once and the leading ten covering 20% to 25%. For this clone: Its antigen is undetermined.

Overall study results and limits: Rarity held for most TCR sequences, but there were some public TCRs that occurred in many donors.

This TCR was recovered from a woman aged 50 to 65 in good health and CMV-seropositive. Sample: PBMCs. J is TRBJ2-7 and V is TRBV6-5; D possibly corresponds to TRBD1 (5 bases). The CDR3, as DNA: TGTGCCAGCAGTTACTCAGGGGCGGCGCGGGAGCAGTACTTC. Translated: CASSYSGAAREQYF.